This T cell receptor beta chain comes out of a study of cytomegalovirus exposure and HLA in healthy donors. The CDR3 sequence is 15 residues long. The V end was cut by 4 bases, the J end by 5 bases, with 18 bases between. Germline V gene sequence: CDR1 SGHRS, CDR2 YFSETQ. PCR was performed using 60 Vbeta and 13 Jbeta primers. Some clones are missing from TCRdb's copy, which holds only in-frame ones; the method was immunoSEQ multiplex PCR. This sample's table reports approximately 130,000 clones. The receptor comes from a woman in her sixties or seventies in good health and CMV-seronegative. Sequenced: PBMCs. The chain carries TRBV5-1 and TRBJ2-5; a possible D gene is TRBD2 (6 bases). The chain's CDR3 is CASSLSGTRGETQYF. CDR3 in DNA: TGCGCCAGCAGCCTTAGCGGAACCCGGGGGGAGACCCAGTACTTC.